This T cell receptor beta chain comes out of a study of beta chain features in type 1 diabetes (dated 2018 in TCRdb). Notes on the research overall: No differences in mean age, gender distribution, total cell number or subset yield were found between patients and healthy donors. Whereas all 30 or so donors provided naive and central memory subsets, regulatory and stem cell-like memory subsets were isolated from just 8 patients and roughly eight healthy donors. In the study, TCRB repertoires of sorted circulating CD4+ T cell subsets from recently diagnosed type 1 diabetes patients were compared with those of matched healthy donors. A total of under 120,000,000 sorted cells were examined across all samples, and RNA yield correlated strongly with the number of cells per subset.

CDR1 and CDR2, looked up from the germline V gene (reference sequence), are SEHNR and FQNEAQ. V sheds 5 bases and J sheds 7 bases, leaving 9 bases between their ends. The CDR3 starts with the cysteine, ends with the phenylalanine, and has 12 residues. The sequence is cut down to CDR3 DNA, 36 bases in frame from base 1. Summary of the overall study and its limitations: Because cDNA was sequenced instead of genomic DNA, activated cells with high expression could be over-represented, although the groups did not differ in activation or CD3 levels. Patients with type 1 diabetes made fewer insertions and deleted more nucleotides at VDJ recombination sites, implying thymic rearrangement abnormalities. Naive, central memory and regulatory TCRB repertoires appeared more similar among patients than among healthy donors. Type 1 diabetes patients showed a moderate but significant shortening of TCRB CDR3 length in all four CD4+ subsets. Because the HLA sub-analyses included only small numbers of individuals, any influence of HLA type on TCRB rearrangement was left unresolved. Shorter templates might be favored by PCR, yet because patient and control samples were amplified and corrected together, any such skew would affect both groups equally.

Each donor gave one peripheral blood draw, approximately 0.11 L on average, collected into heparinised tubes. A BD FACSAria II and a panel including CD45RO, CCR7, CD25, CD127, CD95 and CD27 were used to sort naive, central memory, regulatory and stem cell-like memory CD4+ T cells. Every sorted population had a purity above 95%. PBMCs were separated immediately by Lymphoprep density gradient centrifugation and were stained directly, without being cultured. So that batch effects would be minimized, each experiment stained and sorted samples in pairs, pairing one healthy donor with one patient. This clone was seen more than once but under ten times. Its antigen is still unknown. One base away there is no much larger clone; base qualities are not given. The entire amount of isolated RNA was reverse transcribed using the High Capacity cDNA Reverse Transcription Kit, so the sequenced TCRB transcripts were expressed ones. Deep immunoSEQ sequencing was performed on naive, central memory and regulatory T cell samples, with an average of around 3.5 million total reads per sample. Sorted cells were lysed in RLT buffer and RNA was extracted with DNase-treated RNeasy Micro or Mini kits, depending on cell number. Each cell subset was processed separately to prevent cross-contamination, with patient and healthy donor samples processed together. Using the immunoSEQ multiplex PCR, TCRB sequences were amplified from cDNA into 87-bp fragments spanning the CDR3 region. Amplicons were sequenced on the Illumina HiSeq platform. In the authors' own workflow: PCR bias was computationally corrected using synthetic template baselines, reads within Hamming distance 2 were collapsed, and singletons that could not be merged were discarded. Reads were aligned against IMGT to assign V, D and J genes, CDR3 length and insertions or deletions at six rearrangement sites. Within each subset, clonotype counts were normalized to sorted cell number, after which true diversity and Gini coefficients were computed with the tcR R package. The overlap coefficient, calculated on TCRB nucleotide sequences, was used to measure repertoire sharing. As a proxy for the pre-selection repertoire, out-of-frame TCRB sequences from naive cells were analyzed. Held by TCRdb, this immuneACCESS table contains in-frame sequences only and omits some clones. Under half of the omission traces to an unresolved V gene where checked; the cause of the rest is unknown. V and J calls and clone size are given by that table; D and trimming were obtained from the DNA. In this sample the table shows hundreds of thousands of clones, over 11% of which occur a single time. Of the sample, approximately 0.042% falls within the top ten clones.

The chain is encoded by TRBV7-9 joined to TRBJ2-1, with a weak D call of TRBD1 (5 bases match). Sequenced sample: naive CD4+ T cells from blood. The cell subset or site tag for this specimen amounts to: true naive CD4+ T cells. This clonotype originated in a man between 18 and 29 years old with type 1 diabetes. The bases are TGTGCCAGCAGCCTTGACAGAAATGAGCAGTTCTTC. The translation is CASSLDRNEQFF.